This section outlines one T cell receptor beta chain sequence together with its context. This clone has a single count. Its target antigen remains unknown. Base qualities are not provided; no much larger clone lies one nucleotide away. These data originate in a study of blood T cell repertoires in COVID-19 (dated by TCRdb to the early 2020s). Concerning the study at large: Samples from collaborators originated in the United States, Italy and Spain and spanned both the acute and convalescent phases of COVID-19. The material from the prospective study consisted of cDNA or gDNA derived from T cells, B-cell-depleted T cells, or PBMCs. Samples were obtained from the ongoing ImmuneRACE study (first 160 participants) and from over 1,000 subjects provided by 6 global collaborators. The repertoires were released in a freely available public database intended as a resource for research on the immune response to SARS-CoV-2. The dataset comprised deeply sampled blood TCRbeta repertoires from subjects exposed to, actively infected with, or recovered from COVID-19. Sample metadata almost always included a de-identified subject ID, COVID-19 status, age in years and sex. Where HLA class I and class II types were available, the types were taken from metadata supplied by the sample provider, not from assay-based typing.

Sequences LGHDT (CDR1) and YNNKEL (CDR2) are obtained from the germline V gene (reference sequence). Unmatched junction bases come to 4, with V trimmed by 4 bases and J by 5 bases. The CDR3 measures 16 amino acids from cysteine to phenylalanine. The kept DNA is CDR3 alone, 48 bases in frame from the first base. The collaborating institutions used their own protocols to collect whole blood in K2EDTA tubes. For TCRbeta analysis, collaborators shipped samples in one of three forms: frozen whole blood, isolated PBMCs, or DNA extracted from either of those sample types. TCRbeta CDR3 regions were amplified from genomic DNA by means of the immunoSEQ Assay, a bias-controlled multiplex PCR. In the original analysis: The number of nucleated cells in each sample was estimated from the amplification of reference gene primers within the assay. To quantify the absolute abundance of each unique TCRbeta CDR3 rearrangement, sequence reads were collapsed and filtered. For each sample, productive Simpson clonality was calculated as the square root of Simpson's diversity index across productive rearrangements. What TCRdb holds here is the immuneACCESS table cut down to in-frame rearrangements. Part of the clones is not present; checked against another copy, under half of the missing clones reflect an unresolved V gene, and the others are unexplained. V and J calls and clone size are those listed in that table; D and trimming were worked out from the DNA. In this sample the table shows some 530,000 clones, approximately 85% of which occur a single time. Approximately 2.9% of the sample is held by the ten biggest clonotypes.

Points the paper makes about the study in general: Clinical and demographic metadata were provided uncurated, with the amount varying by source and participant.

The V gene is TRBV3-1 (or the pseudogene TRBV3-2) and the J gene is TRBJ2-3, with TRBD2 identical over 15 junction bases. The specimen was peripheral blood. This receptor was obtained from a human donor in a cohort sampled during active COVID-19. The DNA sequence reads TGTGCCAGCAGCCTCGGACTAGCGGGAGGGGTAGATACGCAGTATTTT. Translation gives CASSLGLAGGVDTQYF.